Below, 29 T cell receptor beta chains from the same sample are listed, as sequenced in a study of identifying expanded T cells in peripheral blood (dated by TCRdb to between 2018 and 2021). Libraries were constructed by the immunoSEQ multiplex PCR assay. What TCRdb holds here is the immuneACCESS table cut down to in-frame rearrangements. Part of the clones is not present; checked against another copy, under half of the missing clones reflect an unresolved V gene, and the others are unexplained. Present in this sample are approximately 80,000 clones, just under 85% of which were seen just once. The biggest ten clones account for 18% of the sample. Sequencing was performed on blood. The receptor source for this set is a person between 18 and 69 years old in good health.

The chain links TRBV7-9 to TRBJ2-1; D call uncertain. Trimming removed 3 bases at V and 0 bases at J, with 0 bases between. Germline CDR1 SEHNR, CDR2 FQNEAQ (reference sequence). The CDR3 has 12 amino acids. Here the CDR3 reads CASSFSYNEQFF. In DNA form, the CDR3 reads TGTGCCAGCAGCTTCTCCTACAATGAGCAGTTCTTC.

The chain joins TRBV29-1 to TRBJ1-1; D is undetermined. Trimming took 1 base from V and 1 from J, leaving 7 bases between them. The CDR3 runs 13 residues. The germline gives CDR1 SQVTM, CDR2 ANQGSEA. Written as DNA, the CDR3 is TGCAGCGTTGAAGGCCAGGCGAACACTGAAGCTTTCTTT. Translated, it gives CSVEGQANTEAFF.

This clone was counted once. V gene TRBV5-4 combines with J gene TRBJ2-5, with 12 positions matching TRBD2. The CDR3 has 15 amino acids. Germline values: CDR1 SGHNT, CDR2 YYREEE (reference sequence). V shed 0 bases and J 5 bases; nucleotides not matched to a gene: 2. The CDR3 sequence is CASSLGLAGDETQYF. As DNA, the CDR3 is TGTGCCAGCAGCTTGGGACTAGCGGGAGATGAGACCCAGTACTTC.

The rearrangement uses TRBV6-4 and TRBJ2-2; D remains unclear. The CDR3 totals 14 residues. CDR1 MRHNA and CDR2 SNTAGT come from the germline V gene. V shed 0 bases and J shed 7 bases, with 9 bases lying between them. The CDR3 is CASSDSPEGGELFF. The CDR3 DNA reads TGTGCCAGCAGTGACTCGCCCGAAGGCGGGGAGCTGTTTTTT.

The V and J genes are TRBV4-3 and TRBJ2-3; 11 bases align to TRBD2. The J segment lost 4 bases and the V segment lost 0 bases, leaving 15 bases of the junction unmatched. CDR1 and CDR2 from the germline V gene are LGHNA and YSLEER. The CDR3 sequence is 20 residues long. CDR3 residues: CASSQDGALGIAGGSDTQYF. The CDR3 DNA follows: TGCGCCAGCAGCCAAGATGGTGCTCTGGGCATAGCGGGAGGGTCAGATACGCAGTATTTT.

The gene calls are TRBV11-1 and TRBJ2-1, with a weak D call TRBD2 (5 bases). V gave up 5 bases and J gave up 5 bases, with 13 bases separating them. This CDR3 region has 14 residues. Germline V gives CDR1 SGHAT, CDR2 FQDESV (reference sequence). CDR3 region: CASSRDDYDNEQFF. In DNA, the CDR3 is TGTGCCAGCAGCCGTGATGACTACGACAATGAGCAGTTCTTC.

The chain combines TRBV29-1 with TRBJ2-7; D not resolved. V dropped 3 bases and J dropped 5 bases, with 14 bases sitting between them. In germline, CDR1 is SQVTM, CDR2 ANQGSEA. The length of the CDR3 is 13 residues. CDR3 DNA: TGCAGCGTTGAGGGTCAAGGCCAGGACGAGCAGTACTTC. Translated: CSVEGQGQDEQYF.

J is TRBJ1-2 and V is TRBV6-5, with 9 bases that match TRBD1. After removal of 4 bases from V and 6 bases from J, the junction contained 6 bases not matched to a gene. The germline gives CDR1 MNHEY, CDR2 SVGAGI. The CDR3 length is 14 residues. CDR3 DNA: TGTGCCAGCAGTTCCGGACAGGGGAAGAATGGCTACACCTTC. Translated: CASSSGQGKNGYTF.

V is TRBV5-1 and J is TRBJ2-5; D is undetermined. The V end was cut by 0 bases, the J end by 5 bases, with 11 bases between. Germline values: CDR1 SGHRS, CDR2 YFSETQ. The CDR3 is 14 amino acids. The CDR3 bases are TGCGCCAGCAGCTTGGGCTGGCCCCGGGAGACCCAGTACTTC. Its translation: CASSLGWPRETQYF.

The chain links TRBV19 to TRBJ2-7; 7 nucleotides agree with TRBD1. Germline V gene sequence: CDR1 LNHDA, CDR2 SQIVND (reference sequence). J lost 2 bases, V lost 5 bases, and 6 bases had no gene match. The CDR3 is 14 amino acids. The CDR3 protein is CASSPSGQPYEQYF. CDR3 coding DNA: TGTGCCAGTAGTCCCTCGGGACAGCCCTACGAGCAGTACTTC.

The chain links TRBV10-3 to TRBJ2-2; D is uncertain. The germline CDR1 and CDR2 sequences are ENHRY and SYGVKD. V lost 4 bases to trimming and J lost 4 bases, with 13 bases between them. There are 15 residues in the CDR3. The CDR3 DNA sequence: TGTGCCATCAGTGGCGCGTCCAGAGGCACCGGGGAGCTGTTTTTT. The encoded protein is CAISGASRGTGELFF.

The chain combines TRBV27 with TRBJ2-1; 7 nucleotides match TRBD2. The germline CDR1 and CDR2 sequences are MNHEY and SMNVEV (reference sequence). V dropped 6 bases and J dropped 6; count of bases not matched to a gene: 8. The CDR3 is 14 residues long. The CDR3: CASSNRLASNEQFF. DNA of the CDR3: TGTGCCAGCAGCAACAGACTAGCCTCCAATGAGCAGTTCTTC.

The gene calls are TRBV7-2 and TRBJ2-7; possible D gene TRBD1, 5 bases. Trimming cost V 0 bases and J 5 bases, with 8 bases left between them. The CDR3 runs to 13 residues. The V gene's germline CDR1 is SGHTA and CDR2 FQGNSA. CDR3 DNA: TGTGCCAGCAGCTTAGCGGGGCGGAACGAGCAGTACTTC. Amino acids: CASSLAGRNEQYF.

This clone turned up a few times. This chain uses TRBV7-3 with TRBJ2-7, with D unresolved. In germline, CDR1 is SGHTA, CDR2 FQGTGA. This CDR3 is built from 14 residues. Trimming removed 7 bases at V and 5 bases at J, with 18 bases between. CDR3 residues: CASTERTNQHEQYF. Here the CDR3 DNA reads TGTGCCAGCACCGAACGTACTAACCAGCACGAGCAGTACTTC.

Comments on this clone: The junction departs from germline at one end; a sequencing error may be responsible. The V call is TRBV7-7, the J call TRBJ2-5, with 9 bases lining up with TRBD1. The V gene's germline CDR1 is SSHAT and CDR2 FNYEAQ (reference sequence). This CDR3 region has 14 residues. The CDR3 nucleotides read TGTGCTAGCAGTAGGGACAGGGTTTCAGAGACCCAGTACTTC. Protein: CASSRDRVSETQYF.

The genes are TRBV15 and TRBJ2-1; D unresolved. Trimming took 3 bases from V and 7 from J, leaving 7 bases between them. The CDR3 is made up of 12 amino acids. Germline CDR1 is LNHNV and CDR2 is YYDKDF (reference sequence). This CDR3 reads CATSSRANEQFF. In DNA, the CDR3 is TGTGCCACCAGCAGTAGAGCGAATGAGCAGTTCTTC.

The chain couples TRBV14 to TRBJ2-3; perhaps TRBD1 as D (6 bases). The CDR3 runs to 16 residues. Per germline, CDR1 SGHDN and CDR2 FVKESK. Trimming cost V 0 bases and J 1 base, with 11 bases left between them. This CDR3 is CASSQEWGRGTDTQYF. CDR3 nucleotides: TGTGCCAGCAGCCAAGAATGGGGGCGCGGCACAGATACGCAGTATTTT.

This chain connects TRBV4-3 to TRBJ2-3, with 14 bases identical to TRBD2. V was pared by 5 bases and J by 4 bases, with 11 bases of the junction left unmatched. CDR3 length: 18 amino acids. Germline V CDR1 and CDR2: LGHNA, YSLEER. CDR3 amino acids: CASSLQPTSGRAADTQYF. The CDR3 DNA reads TGCGCCAGCAGCTTACAACCGACTAGCGGGAGGGCCGCAGATACGCAGTATTTT.

This chain joins TRBV29-1 and TRBJ1-1; a weak D match, TRBD1 (6 bases). CDR3 size: 14 residues. V was shortened by 4 bases and J by 1 base, with 13 bases between the two germline ends. Germline V gene sequence: CDR1 SQVTM, CDR2 ANQGSEA. CDR3 amino acids: CSVGVGGQNTEAFF. For the CDR3, the DNA is TGCAGCGTTGGAGTCGGGGGACAGAACACTGAAGCTTTCTTT.

The rearrangement joins TRBV9 to TRBJ2-1; 7 nucleotides align to TRBD2. In germline, CDR1 is SGDLS, CDR2 YYNGEE. The V segment lost 0 bases and the J segment 4 bases; nucleotides outside the gene matches: 13. This CDR3 is built from 18 residues. CDR3 amino acids: CASSVDPSGGREYNEQFF. The DNA for the CDR3 is TGTGCCAGCAGCGTAGACCCAAGCGGCGGGAGAGAATACAATGAGCAGTTCTTC. The full variable domain, its missing parts supplied by reference TRBV9 and TRBJ2-1, is DSGVTQTPKHLITATGQRVTLRCSPRSGDLSVYWYQQSLDQGLQFLIQYYNGEERAKGNILERFSAQQFPDLHSELNLSSLELGDSALYFCASSVDPSGGREYNEQFFGPGTRLTVL.

This clone was observed once. The rearrangement links TRBV20-1 to TRBJ2-3; D is undetermined. The V end lost 0 bases, the J end lost 5 bases, and 0 bases lay between the germline ends. Germline V gene sequence: CDR1 DFQATT, CDR2 SNEGSKA (reference sequence). The CDR3 totals 10 residues. The CDR3 DNA reads as TGCAGTGCTAGAGAAGATACGCAGTATTTT. This translates into CSAREDTQYF.

The CDR3 sequence: CASKLSTDTQYF. The CDR3, as DNA: TGTGCCAGCAAACTGAGCACAGATACGCAGTATTTT. This chain links TRBV2 with TRBJ2-3, with D unclear. The CDR3 has 12 amino acids. Germline V gene sequence: CDR1 SNHLY, CDR2 FYNNEI. V was pared by 7 bases and J by 0 bases, with 5 bases between.

The rearrangement uses TRBV5-1 and TRBJ2-7; D assignment may be TRBD1 or TRBD2 (5 bases each). The CDR3 loop spans 14 amino acids. Trimming stripped 4 bases from V and 6 bases from J, with 17 bases between. CDR1 is SGHRS, CDR2 YFSETQ, per germline. For the CDR3, the DNA is TGCGCCAGCAGCGACACTACCGGGGCGGGCGAGCAGTACTTC. Residues: CASSDTTGAGEQYF. The whole variable domain, filled in from reference TRBV5-1 and TRBJ2-7, reads KAGVTQTPRYLIKTRGQQVTLSCSPISGHRSVSWYQQTPGQGLQFLFEYFSETQRNKGNFPGRFSGRQFSNSRSEMNVSTLELGDSALYLCASSDTTGAGEQYFGPGTRLTVT.

The V gene is TRBV7-9, the J gene TRBJ2-2; D possibly matches TRBD1 or TRBD2 (5 bases each). The V and J ends lost 6 bases and 6 bases respectively, with 29 bases between them. The germline gives CDR1 SEHNR, CDR2 FQNEAQ (reference sequence). The length of the CDR3 is 19 residues. CDR3: CASSHRRGSREIGAGELFF. The CDR3 DNA follows: TGTGCCAGCAGTCATAGACGTGGGAGCCGGGAAATAGGGGCCGGGGAGCTGTTTTTT.

V gene TRBV11-2 combines with J gene TRBJ2-7; 9 bases map to TRBD2. With V trimmed by 5 bases and J by 4 bases, 9 bases remained unmatched. The CDR3 totals 15 residues. Per germline, CDR1 SGHAT and CDR2 FQNNGV. The CDR3 DNA reads TGTGCCAGCAGCGCAGATAGCGGGAGTCGGTACGAGCAGTACTTC. This gives the protein CASSADSGSRYEQYF.

This chain joins TRBV21-1 and TRBJ2-4; the listed D gene, TRBD2, was not tested against the DNA. TRBV21-1 is a pseudogene segment. The CDR3 is 23 amino acids. CDR3 residues: CASSKVWLIGCSVEGGGQDIQYF. The CDR3 DNA sequence: TGTGCCAGCAGCAAAGTTTGGTTGATTGGGTGTAGTGTCGAAGGGGGGGGCCAGGACATTCAGTACTTC.

CDR3 bases: TGTGCCAGCAGTGGGACGAGATTGGAGACCCAGTACTTC. Encoded protein: CASSGTRLETQYF. The chain employs TRBV6-5 and TRBJ2-5; D is tentatively TRBD1 or TRBD2 (5 bases each). V lost 5 bases, J lost 5 bases, and 12 bases lay in between. The CDR3 runs 13 residues. Germline CDR1 and CDR2: MNHEY and SVGAGI.

Only one count was recorded for this clone. The chain employs TRBV5-1 and TRBJ2-1, with D perhaps TRBD2 (5 bases). Germline values: CDR1 SGHRS, CDR2 YFSETQ. V was shortened by 0 bases and J by 5 bases, with 9 bases between the two germline ends. The CDR3 length is 14 residues. The CDR3 region has the DNA TGCGCCAGCAGCTTGGAGTCGGGGAACAATGAGCAGTTCTTC. This encodes CASSLESGNNEQFF.

This clone was counted between two and nine times. At the DNA level, this CDR3 is encoded by other sequences in the same sample as well. The rearrangement joins TRBV5-1 to TRBJ2-7, with TRBD2 as a possible D gene (6 bases). The V gene lost 4 bases and the J gene lost 2 bases, with 16 bases spanning the gap. Germline loops: CDR1 SGHRS, CDR2 YFSETQ. The CDR3 contains 15 residues. CDR3 sequence: CASSLGGAEPYEQYF. The CDR3 bases are TGCGCCAGCAGCCTCGGGGGAGCGGAACCCTACGAGCAGTACTTC.